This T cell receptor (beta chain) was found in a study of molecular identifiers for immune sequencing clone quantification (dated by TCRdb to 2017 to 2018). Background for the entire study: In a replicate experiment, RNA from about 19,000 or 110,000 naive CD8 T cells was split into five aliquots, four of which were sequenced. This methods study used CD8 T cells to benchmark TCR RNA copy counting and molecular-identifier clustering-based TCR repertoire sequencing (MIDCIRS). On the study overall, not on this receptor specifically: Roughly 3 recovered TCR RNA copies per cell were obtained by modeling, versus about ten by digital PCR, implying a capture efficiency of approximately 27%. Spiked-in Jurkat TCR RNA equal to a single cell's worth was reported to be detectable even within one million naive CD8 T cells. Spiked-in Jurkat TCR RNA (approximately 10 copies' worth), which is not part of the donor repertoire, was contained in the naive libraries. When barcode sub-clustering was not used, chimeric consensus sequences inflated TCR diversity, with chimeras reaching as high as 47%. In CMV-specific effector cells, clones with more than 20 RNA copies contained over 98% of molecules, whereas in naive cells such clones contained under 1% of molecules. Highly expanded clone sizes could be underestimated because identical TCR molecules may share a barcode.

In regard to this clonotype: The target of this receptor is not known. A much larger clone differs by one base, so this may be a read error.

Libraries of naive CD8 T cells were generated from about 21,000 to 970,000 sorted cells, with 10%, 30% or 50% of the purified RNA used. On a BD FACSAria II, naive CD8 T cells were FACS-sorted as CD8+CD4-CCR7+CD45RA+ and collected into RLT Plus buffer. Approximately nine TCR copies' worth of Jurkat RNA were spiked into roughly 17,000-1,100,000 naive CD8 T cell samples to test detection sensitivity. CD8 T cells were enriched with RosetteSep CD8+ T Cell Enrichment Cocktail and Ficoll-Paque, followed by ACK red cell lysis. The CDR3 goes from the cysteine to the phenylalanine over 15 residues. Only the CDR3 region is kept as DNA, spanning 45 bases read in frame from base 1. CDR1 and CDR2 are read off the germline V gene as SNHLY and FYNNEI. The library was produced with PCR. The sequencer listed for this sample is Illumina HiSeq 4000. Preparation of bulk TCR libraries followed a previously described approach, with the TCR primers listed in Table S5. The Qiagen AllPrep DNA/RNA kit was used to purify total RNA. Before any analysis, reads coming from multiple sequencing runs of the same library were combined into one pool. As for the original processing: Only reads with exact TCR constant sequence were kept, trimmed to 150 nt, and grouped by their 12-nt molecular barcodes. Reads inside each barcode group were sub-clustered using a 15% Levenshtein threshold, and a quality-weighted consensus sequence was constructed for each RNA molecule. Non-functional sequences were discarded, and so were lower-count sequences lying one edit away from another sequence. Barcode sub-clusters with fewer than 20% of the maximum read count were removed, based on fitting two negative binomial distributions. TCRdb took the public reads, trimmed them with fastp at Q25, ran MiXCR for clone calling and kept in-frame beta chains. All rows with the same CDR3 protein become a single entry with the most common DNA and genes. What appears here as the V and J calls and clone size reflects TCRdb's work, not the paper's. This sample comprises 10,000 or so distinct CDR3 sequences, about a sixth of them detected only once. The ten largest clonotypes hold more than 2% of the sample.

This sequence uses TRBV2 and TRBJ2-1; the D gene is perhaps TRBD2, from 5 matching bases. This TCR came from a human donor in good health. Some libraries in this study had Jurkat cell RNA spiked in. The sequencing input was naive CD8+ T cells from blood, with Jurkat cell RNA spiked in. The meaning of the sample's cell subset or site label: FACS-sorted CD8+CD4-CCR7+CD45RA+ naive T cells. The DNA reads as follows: TGTGCCAGCAGGGGTCTAGCACACTCCTACAATGGGCAGTTCTTC. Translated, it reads CASRGLAHSYNGQFF.